Listed below are T cell receptor beta chains from one sample, sequenced in a study of shared clonotypes between healthy human individuals. The data were produced by immunoSEQ multiplex PCR, yet TCRdb's version contains in-frame clones alone and is incomplete. The table lists about 2.4 million clones, 93% of them singletons, with about 0.38% in the top ten. The sequenced sample consisted of naive CD4+ T cells from PBMCs. Source of these receptors: a man between 18 and 35 years old in good health. Some clones in this sample may be carry-over from other donors' samples. Both conserved end residues are part of each CDR3. Each record gives: CDR3 protein, CDR3 DNA, D gene, V gene, clone size, J gene. A D gene is named only where the DNA matches it firmly. Clone size is given for some rows only: seen once, a few or many times, or a class if the clone is expanded.

CDR3: CASGWDRGSGTEAFF
DNA: TGTGCCAGCGGCTGGGACAGGGGGTCGGGCACTGAAGCTTTCTTT
D: TRBD1
V: TRBV28
size: .
J: TRBJ1-1

CDR3: CASIHGGTGVPYEQYF
DNA: TGTGCCAGCATCCATGGGGGGACAGGGGTCCCCTACGAGCAGTACTTC
D: TRBD1
V: TRBV28
size: .
J: TRBJ2-7

CDR3: CASSLDGQGGNIQYF
DNA: TGCGCCAGCAGCTTGGATGGACAGGGGGGGAACATTCAGTACTTC
D: TRBD1
V: TRBV5-1
size: .
J: TRBJ2-4

CDR3: CASSLGTASNQPQHF
DNA: TGTGCCAGCAGCTTAGGGACAGCGAGCAATCAGCCCCAGCATTTT
D: .
V: TRBV7-9
size: once
J: TRBJ1-5

CDR3: CASSLTKASGRVKQYF
DNA: TGTGCCAGCAGCTTAACGAAGGCTAGCGGGAGGGTGAAGCAGTACTTC
D: TRBD2
V: TRBV7-3
size: .
J: TRBJ2-7

CDR3: CASSLTSGSYNEQFF
DNA: TGTGCCAGCAGTTTGACTAGCGGGAGCTACAATGAGCAGTTCTTC
D: TRBD2
V: TRBV27
size: .
J: TRBJ2-1

CDR3: CASSPRDPADTQYF
DNA: TGTGCCAGCAGCCCCCGTGACCCGGCAGATACGCAGTATTTT
D: .
V: TRBV5-5
size: .
J: TRBJ2-3

CDR3: CASSTGDRWGEKLFF
DNA: TGTGCCAGTAGTACCGGAGACAGGTGGGGTGAAAAACTGTTTTTT
D: .
V: TRBV19
size: .
J: TRBJ1-4

CDR3: CASSRGERGSYEQYF
DNA: TGTGCCAGCAGTCGAGGGGAGCGGGGCTCCTACGAGCAGTACTTC
D: TRBD2
V: TRBV6-5
size: .
J: TRBJ2-7

CDR3: CASSVPGQGSYEQYF
DNA: TGTGCCAGCAGTGTACCGGGACAGGGATCCTACGAGCAGTACTTC
D: TRBD1
V: TRBV28
size: once
J: TRBJ2-7

CDR3: CASSPDRRRFNYGYTF
DNA: TGTGCCAGCAGTCCGGACAGGAGAAGGTTTAACTATGGCTACACCTTC
D: TRBD1
V: TRBV5-4
size: once
J: TRBJ1-2

CDR3: CASSLTNEKLFF
DNA: TGTGCCAGCAGTTTAACTAATGAAAAACTGTTTTTT
D: .
V: TRBV28
size: few
J: TRBJ1-4

CDR3: CASSEEGSGNTIYF
DNA: TGTGCCAGCAGTGAAGAGGGCTCTGGAAACACCATATATTTT
D: .
V: TRBV2
size: .
J: TRBJ1-3

CDR3: CASSFGRGPEAFF
DNA: TGTGCCAGCAGCTTCGGTAGGGGGCCTGAAGCTTTCTTT
D: TRBD1
V: TRBV5-6
size: .
J: TRBJ1-1

CDR3: CASSPGGLNQPQHF
DNA: TGTGCCAGCTCACCGGGGGGACTTAATCAGCCCCAGCATTTT
D: .
V: TRBV18
size: .
J: TRBJ1-5

CDR3: CSVEGVGIAGRYEQYF
DNA: TGCAGCGTTGAAGGGGTAGGGATAGCGGGAAGGTACGAGCAGTACTTC
D: TRBD2
V: TRBV29-1
size: .
J: TRBJ2-7